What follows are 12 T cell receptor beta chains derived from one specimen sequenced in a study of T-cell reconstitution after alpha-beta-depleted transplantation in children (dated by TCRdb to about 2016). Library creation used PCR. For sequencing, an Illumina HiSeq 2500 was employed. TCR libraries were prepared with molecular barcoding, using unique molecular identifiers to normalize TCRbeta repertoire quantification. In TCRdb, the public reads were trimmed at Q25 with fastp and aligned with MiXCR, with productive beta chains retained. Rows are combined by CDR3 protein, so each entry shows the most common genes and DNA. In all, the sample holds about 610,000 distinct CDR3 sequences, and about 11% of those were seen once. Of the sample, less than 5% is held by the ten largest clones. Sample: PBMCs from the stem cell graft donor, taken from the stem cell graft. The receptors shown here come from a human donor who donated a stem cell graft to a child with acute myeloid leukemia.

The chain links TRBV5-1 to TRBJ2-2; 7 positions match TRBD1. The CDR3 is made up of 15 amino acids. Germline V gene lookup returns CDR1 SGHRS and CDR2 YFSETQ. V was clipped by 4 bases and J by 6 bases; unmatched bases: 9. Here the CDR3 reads CASSPGTAAPGELFF. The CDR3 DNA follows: TGCGCCAGCAGCCCGGGGACAGCGGCGCCCGGGGAGCTGTTTTTT.

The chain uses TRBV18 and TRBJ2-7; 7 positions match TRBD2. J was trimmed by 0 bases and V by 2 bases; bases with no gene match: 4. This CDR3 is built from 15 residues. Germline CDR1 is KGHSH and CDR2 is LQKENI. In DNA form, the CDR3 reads TGTGCCAGCTCACCAGGTGGGAGGGCCTCCTACGAGCAGTACTTC. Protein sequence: CASSPGGRASYEQYF.

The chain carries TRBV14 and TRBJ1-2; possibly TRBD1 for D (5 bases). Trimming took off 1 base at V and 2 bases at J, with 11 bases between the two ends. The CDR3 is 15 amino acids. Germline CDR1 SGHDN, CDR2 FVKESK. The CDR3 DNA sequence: TGTGCCAGCAGCCAAGCTGTCGGGGGGAACTATGGCTACACCTTC. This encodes CASSQAVGGNYGYTF.

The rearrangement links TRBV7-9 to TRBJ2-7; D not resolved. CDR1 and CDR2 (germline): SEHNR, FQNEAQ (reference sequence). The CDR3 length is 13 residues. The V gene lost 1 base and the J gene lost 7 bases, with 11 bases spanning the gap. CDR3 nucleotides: TGTGCCAGCAGCTTAGACACTACACGAGAGCAGTACTTC. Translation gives CASSLDTTREQYF.

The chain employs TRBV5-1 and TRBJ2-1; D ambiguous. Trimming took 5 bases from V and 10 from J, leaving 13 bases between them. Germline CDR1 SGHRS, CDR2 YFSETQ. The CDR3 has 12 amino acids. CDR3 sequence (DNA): TGCGCCAGCAGTCCCCCGGGCCCAGAGCAGTTCTTC. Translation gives CASSPPGPEQFF.

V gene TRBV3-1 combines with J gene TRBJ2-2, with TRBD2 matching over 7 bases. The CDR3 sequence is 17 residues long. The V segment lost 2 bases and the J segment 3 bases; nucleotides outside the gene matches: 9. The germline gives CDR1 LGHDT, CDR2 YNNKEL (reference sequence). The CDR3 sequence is CASSQSEGLGYTGELFF. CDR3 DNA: TGTGCCAGCAGCCAATCAGAAGGACTAGGTTACACCGGGGAGCTGTTTTTT.

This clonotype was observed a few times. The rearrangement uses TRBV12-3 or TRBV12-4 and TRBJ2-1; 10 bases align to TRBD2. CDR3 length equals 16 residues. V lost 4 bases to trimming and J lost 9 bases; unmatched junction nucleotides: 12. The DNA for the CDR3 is TGTGCCAGCAGTTATAGAAGCGGGAGGGCCTCCCCTGAGCAGTTCTTC. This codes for CASSYRSGRASPEQFF.

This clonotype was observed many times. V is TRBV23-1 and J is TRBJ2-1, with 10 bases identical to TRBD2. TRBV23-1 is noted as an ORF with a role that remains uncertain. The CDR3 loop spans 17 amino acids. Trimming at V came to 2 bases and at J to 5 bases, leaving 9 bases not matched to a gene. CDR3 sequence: CASSQPNSGRPDNEQFF. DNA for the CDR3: TGCGCCAGCAGTCAACCAAATAGCGGGAGGCCGGACAATGAGCAGTTCTTC.

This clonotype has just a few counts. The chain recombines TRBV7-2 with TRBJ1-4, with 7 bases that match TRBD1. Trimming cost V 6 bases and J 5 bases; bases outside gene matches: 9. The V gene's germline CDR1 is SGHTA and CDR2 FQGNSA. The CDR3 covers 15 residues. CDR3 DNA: TGTGCCAGCAGTCAGAGGACAGGCAGAAATGAAAAACTGTTTTTT. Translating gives CASSQRTGRNEKLFF.

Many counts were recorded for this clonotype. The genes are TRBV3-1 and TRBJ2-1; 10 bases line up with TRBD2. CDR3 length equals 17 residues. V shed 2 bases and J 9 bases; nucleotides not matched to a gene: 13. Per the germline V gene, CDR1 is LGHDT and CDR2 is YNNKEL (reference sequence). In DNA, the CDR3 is TGTGCCAGCAGCCAAAGCGGAGCGGGAGGGTCTAGGGGTGAGCAGTTCTTC. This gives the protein CASSQSGAGGSRGEQFF.

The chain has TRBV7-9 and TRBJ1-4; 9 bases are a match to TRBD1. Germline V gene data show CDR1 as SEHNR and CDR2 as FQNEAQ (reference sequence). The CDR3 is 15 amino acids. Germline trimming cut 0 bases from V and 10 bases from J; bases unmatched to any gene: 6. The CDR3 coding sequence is TGTGCCAGCAGCTTAGCACAGGGGGCATTCCCAAAACTGTTTTTT. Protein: CASSLAQGAFPKLFF.

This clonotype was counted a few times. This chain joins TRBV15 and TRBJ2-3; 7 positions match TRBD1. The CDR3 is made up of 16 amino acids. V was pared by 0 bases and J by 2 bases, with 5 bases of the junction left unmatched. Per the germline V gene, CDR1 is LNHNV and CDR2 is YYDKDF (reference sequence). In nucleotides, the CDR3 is TGTGCCACCAGCAGAGAACGGACAGGAAACACAGATACGCAGTATTTT. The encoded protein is CATSRERTGNTDTQYF.